Here is one T cell receptor (beta chain) with its context. The antigen remains unidentified. The source of the sample is a study of T-cell memory formation after mild COVID-19. Turning to the study itself: The study found TCR clusters largely donor specific.

Libraries for TCRalpha and TCRbeta carried sample barcodes and unique molecular identifiers via 5'RACE. TCRdb re-derived calls from the 5' RACE reads in MiXCR, one entry per CDR3 protein. Among some 250,000 distinct CDR3 sequences, approximately 18% were seen once, and the ten largest hold about 23%. The CDR3 runs 15 residues. Germline loops: CDR1 MNHEY, CDR2 SMNVEV (reference sequence). Trimming removed 3 bases from V and 7 bases from J; junction bases left unmatched: 6. The study's findings and limits: Some clones that responded turned up in pre-infection memory, which suggests that cross-reactive memory joined in.

Sequencing was carried out using PBMCs or a T cell subset sorted from them (not recorded which). The rearrangement joins TRBV27 to TRBJ1-6; the match to TRBD1 covers 7 bases. The receptor was derived from a young man who had mild COVID-19 (a few samples of this study predate the infection). Cell type and time point are not known. CDR3 residues: CASSFDRVGNSPLHF. CDR3 in DNA: TGTGCCAGCAGTTTTGACAGGGTTGGGAATTCACCCCTCCACTTT.